This T cell receptor (beta chain) was captured by sequencing in a study of tumor-infiltrating lymphocytes in primary liver carcinoma. Researchers generated TCR beta cDNA from about 500 ng of total RNA, relying on a constant-region primer. For TCR beta, libraries were produced by three nested multiplex PCR rounds using slightly modified ARM-PCR. A C-beta reverse primer was combined with TRBV1-TRBV30 forward primers in the first two PCR rounds, and each round had 10 cycles. TCRdb itself ran the multiplex PCR reads through MiXCR, one entry per CDR3 protein. This table has about 300,000 distinct CDR3 sequences, over 55% appearing once. They got blood RNA out of unsorted whole blood and also pulled out germline DNA. This clonotype was picked up a small number of times. The length of the CDR3 is 15 residues. V gave up 3 bases and J gave up 1 base, with 12 bases separating them. Germline V gives CDR1 SGHAT, CDR2 FQNNGV.

The clonotype originates from a man in his forties with primary liver carcinoma and hepatitis B virus infection. The chain employs TRBV11-2 and TRBJ2-5; D possibly corresponds to TRBD1 (5 bases). Sequenced sample: peripheral blood. In DNA form, the CDR3 reads TGTGCCAGCAGCTTGGGGCAGACCTTCCAAGAGACCCAGTACTTC. This sequence encodes CASSLGQTFQETQYF.